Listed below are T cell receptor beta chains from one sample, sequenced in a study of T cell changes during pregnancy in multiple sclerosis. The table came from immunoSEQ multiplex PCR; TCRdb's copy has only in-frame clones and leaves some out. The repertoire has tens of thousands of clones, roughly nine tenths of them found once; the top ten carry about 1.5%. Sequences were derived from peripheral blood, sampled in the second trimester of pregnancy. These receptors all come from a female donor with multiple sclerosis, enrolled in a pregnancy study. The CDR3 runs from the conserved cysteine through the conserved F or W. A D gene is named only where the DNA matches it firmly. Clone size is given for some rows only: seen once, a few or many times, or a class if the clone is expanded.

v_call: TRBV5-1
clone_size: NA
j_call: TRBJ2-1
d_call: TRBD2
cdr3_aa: CASSLASGGAGNEQFF
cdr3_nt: TGCGCCAGCAGCTTGGCTAGCGGGGGGGCCGGAAATGAGCAGTTCTTC

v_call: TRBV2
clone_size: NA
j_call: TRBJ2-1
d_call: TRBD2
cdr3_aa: CASSEYGGSGYNEQFF
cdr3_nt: TGTGCCAGCAGTGAATATGGCGGGAGTGGGTACAATGAGCAGTTCTTC

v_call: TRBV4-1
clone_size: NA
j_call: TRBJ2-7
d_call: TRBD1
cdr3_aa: CASSQNPDRGSYEQYF
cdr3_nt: TGCGCCAGCAGCCAAAACCCGGACAGGGGATCGTACGAGCAGTACTTC

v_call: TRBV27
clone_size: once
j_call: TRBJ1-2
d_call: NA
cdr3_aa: CASSFSTGHRYGYTF
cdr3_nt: TGTGCCAGCAGTTTCTCCACGGGACACCGATATGGCTACACCTTC

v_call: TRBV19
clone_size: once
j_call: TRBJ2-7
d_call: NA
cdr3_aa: CASSRTPPPGNEQYF
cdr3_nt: TGTGCCAGTAGTAGAACCCCGCCCCCCGGGAACGAGCAGTACTTC

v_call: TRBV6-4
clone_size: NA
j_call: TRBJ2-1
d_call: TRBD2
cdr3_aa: CASSDSSGSYNEQFF
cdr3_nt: TGTGCCAGCAGTGACTCTAGCGGGAGTTACAATGAGCAGTTCTTC

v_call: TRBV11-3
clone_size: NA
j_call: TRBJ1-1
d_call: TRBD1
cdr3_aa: CASSNRQGGTEAFF
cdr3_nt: TGTGCCAGCAGCAATCGACAGGGAGGCACTGAAGCTTTCTTT

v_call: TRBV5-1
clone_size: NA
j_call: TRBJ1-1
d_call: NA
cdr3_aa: CASSLGTTSEAFF
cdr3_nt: TGCGCCAGCAGCTTGGGGACAACGTCAGAAGCTTTCTTT

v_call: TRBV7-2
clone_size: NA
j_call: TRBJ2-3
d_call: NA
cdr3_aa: CASSPRQGPLTDTQYF
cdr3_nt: TGTGCCAGCAGCCCAAGGCAGGGCCCATTAACAGATACGCAGTATTTT

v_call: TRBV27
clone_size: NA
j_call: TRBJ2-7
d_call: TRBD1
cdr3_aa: CASRRPGQSSYEQYF
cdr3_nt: TGTGCCAGCCGACGACCGGGACAGAGCTCCTACGAGCAGTACTTC

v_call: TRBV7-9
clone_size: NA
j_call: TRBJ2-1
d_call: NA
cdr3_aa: CASSLATGSRNEQFF
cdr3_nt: TGTGCCAGCAGCTTAGCTACAGGGTCTCGGAATGAGCAGTTCTTC

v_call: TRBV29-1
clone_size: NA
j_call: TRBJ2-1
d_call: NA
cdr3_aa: CSVQLTVSSYNEQFF
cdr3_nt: TGCAGCGTTCAACTGACAGTCAGCTCCTACAATGAGCAGTTCTTC

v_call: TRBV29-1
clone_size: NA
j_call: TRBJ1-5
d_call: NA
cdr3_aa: CSVRGGINQPQHF
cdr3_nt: TGCAGCGTGAGGGGGGGAATCAATCAGCCCCAGCATTTT

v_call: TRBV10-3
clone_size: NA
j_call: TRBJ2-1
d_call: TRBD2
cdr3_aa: CAISLTSGRGNEQFF
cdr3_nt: TGTGCCATCAGTCTGACTAGCGGGAGGGGCAATGAGCAGTTCTTC

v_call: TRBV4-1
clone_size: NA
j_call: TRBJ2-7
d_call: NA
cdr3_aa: CASSQGVSWQGSYEQYF
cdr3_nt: TGCGCCAGCAGCCAGGGCGTATCATGGCAGGGGTCCTACGAGCAGTACTTC

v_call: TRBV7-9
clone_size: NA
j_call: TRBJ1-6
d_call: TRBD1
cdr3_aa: CASSPGTGVYNSPLHF
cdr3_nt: TGTGCCAGCAGCCCCGGTACAGGGGTATATAATTCACCCCTCCACTTT

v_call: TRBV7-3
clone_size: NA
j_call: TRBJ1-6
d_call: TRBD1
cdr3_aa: CASSATGVNSPLHF
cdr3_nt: TGTGCCAGCAGCGCGACAGGGGTGAATTCACCCCTCCACTTT

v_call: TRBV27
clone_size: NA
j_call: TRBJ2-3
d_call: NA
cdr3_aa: CASKLGPSWETDTQYF
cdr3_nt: TGTGCCAGCAAACTGGGGCCCTCCTGGGAAACAGATACGCAGTATTTT

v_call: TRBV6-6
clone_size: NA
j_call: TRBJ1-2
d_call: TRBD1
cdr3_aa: CASSYSVTGIYGYTF
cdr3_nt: TGTGCCAGCAGTTACTCGGTGACAGGGATCTATGGCTACACCTTC

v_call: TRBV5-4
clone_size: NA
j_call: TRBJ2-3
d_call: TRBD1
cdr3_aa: CASSHGQGAGDTQYF
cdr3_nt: TGTGCCAGCAGCCACGGACAGGGCGCAGGAGATACGCAGTATTTT

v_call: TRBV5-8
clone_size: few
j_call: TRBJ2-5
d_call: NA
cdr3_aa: CASSPGSEWETQYF
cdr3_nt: TGTGCCAGCAGCCCCGGGTCGGAGTGGGAGACCCAGTACTTC

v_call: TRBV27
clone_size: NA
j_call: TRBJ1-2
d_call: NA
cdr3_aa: CASSLSYSGSGYTF
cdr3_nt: TGTGCCAGCAGTTTATCGTATTCAGGGTCTGGCTACACCTTC